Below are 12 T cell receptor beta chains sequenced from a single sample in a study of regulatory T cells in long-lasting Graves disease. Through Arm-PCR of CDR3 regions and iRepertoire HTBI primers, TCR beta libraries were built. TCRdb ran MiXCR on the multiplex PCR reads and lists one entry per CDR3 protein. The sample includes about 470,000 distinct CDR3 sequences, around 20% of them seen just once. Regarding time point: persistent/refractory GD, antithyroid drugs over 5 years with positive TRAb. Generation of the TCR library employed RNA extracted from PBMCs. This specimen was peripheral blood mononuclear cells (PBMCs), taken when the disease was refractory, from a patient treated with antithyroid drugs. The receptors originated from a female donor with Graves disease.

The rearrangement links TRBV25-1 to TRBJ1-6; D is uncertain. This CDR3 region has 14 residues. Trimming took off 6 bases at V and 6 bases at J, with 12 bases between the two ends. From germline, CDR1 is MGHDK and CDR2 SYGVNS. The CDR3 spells CASSWAHLNSPLHF. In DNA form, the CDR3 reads TGTGCCAGCAGCTGGGCCCACCTTAATTCACCCCTCCACTTT.

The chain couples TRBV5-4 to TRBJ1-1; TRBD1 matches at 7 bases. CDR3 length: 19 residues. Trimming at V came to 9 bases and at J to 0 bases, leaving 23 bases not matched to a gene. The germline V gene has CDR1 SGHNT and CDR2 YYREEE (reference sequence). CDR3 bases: TGTGCCACCATACTTAGACAGGGTCTTGTCTCCGACGTGAACACTGAAGCTTTCTTT. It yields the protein CATILRQGLVSDVNTEAFF.

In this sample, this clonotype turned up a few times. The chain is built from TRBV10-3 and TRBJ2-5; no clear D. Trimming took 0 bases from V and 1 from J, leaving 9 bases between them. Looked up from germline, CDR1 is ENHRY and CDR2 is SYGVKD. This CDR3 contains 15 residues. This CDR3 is CAISESISAQETQYF. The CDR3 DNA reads TGTGCCATCAGTGAGTCAATATCGGCCCAAGAGACCCAGTACTTC.

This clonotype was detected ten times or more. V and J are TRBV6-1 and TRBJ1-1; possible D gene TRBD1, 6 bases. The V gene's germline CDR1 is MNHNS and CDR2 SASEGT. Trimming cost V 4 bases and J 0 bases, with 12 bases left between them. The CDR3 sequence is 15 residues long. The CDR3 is CASSGPGAVNTEAFF. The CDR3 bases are TGTGCCAGCAGTGGGCCGGGGGCCGTGAACACTGAAGCTTTCTTT.

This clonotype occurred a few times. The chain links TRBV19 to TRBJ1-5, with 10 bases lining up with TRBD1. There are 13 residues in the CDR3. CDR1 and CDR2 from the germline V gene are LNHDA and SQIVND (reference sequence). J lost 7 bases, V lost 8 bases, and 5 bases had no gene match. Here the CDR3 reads CASHDRGLQPQHF. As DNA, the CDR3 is TGTGCCAGTCACGACAGGGGGCTCCAGCCCCAGCATTTT.

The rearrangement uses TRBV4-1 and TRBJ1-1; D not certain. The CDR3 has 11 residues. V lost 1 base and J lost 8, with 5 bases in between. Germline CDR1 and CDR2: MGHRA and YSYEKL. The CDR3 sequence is CASSQAAEAFF. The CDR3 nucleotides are TGCGCCAGCAGCCAAGCAGCCGAAGCTTTCTTT.

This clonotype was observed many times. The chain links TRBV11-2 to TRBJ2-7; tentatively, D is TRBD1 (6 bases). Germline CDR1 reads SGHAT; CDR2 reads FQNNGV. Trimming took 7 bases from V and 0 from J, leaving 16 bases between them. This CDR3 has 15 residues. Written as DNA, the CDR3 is TGTGCCAGCACCCTAGGGGGAGCGAGCTCCTACGAGCAGTACTTC. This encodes CASTLGGASSYEQYF.

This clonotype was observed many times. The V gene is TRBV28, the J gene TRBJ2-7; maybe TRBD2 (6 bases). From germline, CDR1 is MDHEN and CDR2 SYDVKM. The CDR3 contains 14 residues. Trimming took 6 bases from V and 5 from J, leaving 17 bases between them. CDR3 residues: CASRTQAGRNEQYF. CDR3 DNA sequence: TGTGCCAGCAGAACCCAGGCGGGAAGGAACGAGCAGTACTTC.

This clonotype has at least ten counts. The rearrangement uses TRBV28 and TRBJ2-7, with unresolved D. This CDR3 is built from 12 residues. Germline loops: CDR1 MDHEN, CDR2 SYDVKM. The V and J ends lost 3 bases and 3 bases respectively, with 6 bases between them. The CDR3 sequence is CASSFRHYEQYF. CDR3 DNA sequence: TGTGCCAGCAGTTTCCGGCACTACGAGCAGTACTTC.

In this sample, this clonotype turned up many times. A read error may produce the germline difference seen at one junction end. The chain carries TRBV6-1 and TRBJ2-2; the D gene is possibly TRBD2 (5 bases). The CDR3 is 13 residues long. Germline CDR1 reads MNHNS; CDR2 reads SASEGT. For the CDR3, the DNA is TGTGCCAGCAGAGAAGGACTTCCCGGGGAGCTGTTTTTT. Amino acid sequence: CASREGLPGELFF.

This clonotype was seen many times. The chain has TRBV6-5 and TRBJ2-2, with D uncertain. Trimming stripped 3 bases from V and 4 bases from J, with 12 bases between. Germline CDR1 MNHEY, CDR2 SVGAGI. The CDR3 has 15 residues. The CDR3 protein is CASSYMVSSTGELFF. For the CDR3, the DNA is TGTGCCAGCAGTTATATGGTGTCGAGCACCGGGGAGCTGTTTTTT.

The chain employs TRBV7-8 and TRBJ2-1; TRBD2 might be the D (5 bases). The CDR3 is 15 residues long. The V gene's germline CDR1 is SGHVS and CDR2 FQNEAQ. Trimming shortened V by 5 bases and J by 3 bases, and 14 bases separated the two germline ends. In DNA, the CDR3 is TGTGCCAGCAGCCAAAGGACGGGAATCTACAATGAGCAGTTCTTC. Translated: CASSQRTGIYNEQFF.